Given below is one T cell receptor (beta chain) in context. As yet, its antigen is unknown. The sample comes from a study of PD-1 blockade in classical Hodgkin lymphoma. Germline V gene sequence: CDR1 MNHEY, CDR2 SVGAGI. The CDR3 runs to 11 residues. The V end was cut by 6 bases, the J end by 4 bases, with 7 bases between. TCRdb's table, derived via immunoSEQ multiplex PCR, lists solely in-frame clones and lacks some. The sample contains roughly 68,000 clones, 93% of which appear only once. The time point denotes: newly diagnosed, previously untreated cHL patient sample. Points from the study as a whole: Sources of repertoire differences remain undefined, possibly disease activity or prior therapy.

This clonotype was obtained from a human donor with classical Hodgkin lymphoma. The sequenced sample consisted of peripheral blood mononuclear cells (PBMCs). The gene calls are TRBV6-5 and TRBJ2-7; D gene uncertain. The CDR3 DNA is TGTGCCAGCAGCCGTAATTACGAGCAGTACTTC. Its translation is CASSRNYEQYF.